Included here is one T cell receptor beta chain sequence, with context. What it recognizes is unknown. The data were obtained in a study of brain T cells in children with intractable seizures. Surgery cases with the highest brain T cell transcript signatures were chosen for sequencing. TCRdb's table, derived via immunoSEQ multiplex PCR, lists solely in-frame clones and lacks some. The table lists around 80,000 clones, 90% to 95% of them singletons. Regarding the study as a whole: HCMV serostatus was not known, and viral specificity came from CDR3 similarity only. Clones missing pre-surgery may reflect undersampling of that blood sample.

V lost 5 bases, J lost 5 bases, and 8 bases stayed unmatched. CDR1 and CDR2 (germline): MDHEN, SYDVKM. This CDR3 is built from 15 residues. The source is a girl aged 2 to 10 with Rasmussen encephalitis and intractable seizures. V is TRBV28 and J is TRBJ2-7; 11 bases align to TRBD1. The sample consisted of peripheral blood, taken at surgery. As DNA, the CDR3 is TGTGCCAGCAGTCCTATAGGACAGGGGGCTAACGAGCAGTACTTC. It is translated as CASSPIGQGANEQYF.